These T cell receptor beta chains were read from a single sample in a study of T-cell memory formation after mild COVID-19. TCRdb re-called the 5' RACE reads through MiXCR, storing one row per CDR3 protein. The sample has a few hundred thousand distinct CDR3 sequences, 16% seen once; the top ten hold roughly 23%. Sequenced sample: PBMCs or a T cell subset sorted from them (not recorded which). Receptors were obtained from a man aged 18 to 30 who had mild COVID-19 (a few samples of this study predate the infection). Cell type and time point are not known. The CDR3 runs from the conserved cysteine through the conserved F or W. Clone size is shown for a subset of rows, as once, few, many or a class of expanded clone.

v_gene,abundance,CDR3aa
TRBV15,few,CATSRGQGNAPYEQYF
TRBV27,.,CASSTRDRGSNEQFF
TRBV12-3/TRBV12-4,few,CAVHLPNQETQYF
TRBV6-2/TRBV6-3,few,CASSHPNLSGELFF
TRBV28,.,CASSLYTGGSASPLHF
TRBV10-2,few,CASSESLATTDTQYF
TRBV18,.,CASHRGQNTEAFF
TRBV7-9,few,CASSLLAAGELFF
TRBV29-1,many,CSVGVRGQPQHF
TRBV11-2,.,CASSSTPGTLGANVLTF
TRBV18,few,CASSEGGYSPTQYF
TRBV2,few,CASRTEETQYF
TRBV6-1,.,CASSDRSSTDTQYF
TRBV6-1,.,CASSWFDGSGAQHF
TRBV5-4,.,CASSLAATEAFF
TRBV28,few,CASSFGGLSTGELFF
TRBV25-1,.,CASTRGAEDTQYF
TRBV9,few,CASSTPQGYGYTF
TRBV3-1,many,CASSQRRGTYNEQFF
TRBV7-8,many,CASSLGGGVGTGELFF
TRBV4-1,.,CASSQLQGNQPQHF
TRBV9,few,CASSVGRESNQPQHF
TRBV5-1,many,CASSLGEETQYF
TRBV10-2,.,CASSRTGTGNNQPQHF
TRBV5-5,.,CASSDGHSGNTIYF
TRBV6-2/TRBV6-3,many,CASSTPFGTQYF
TRBV19,.,CASIKGESGEAFF
TRBV12-3/TRBV12-4,few,CASSLGTGIRPLHF
TRBV4-3,.,CASSQWDRGTEAFF
TRBV20-1,few,CSARTVTSTDTQYF
TRBV5-4,few,CASSPPDSPPSTDTQYF
TRBV6-1,few,CASSEPRGGSYNEQFF
TRBV20-1,.,CSARHDGRRGAYNEQFF
TRBV11-2,few,CASSPRRMLTNQETQYF
TRBV5-4,few,CASSEGDYGYTF
TRBV6-2/TRBV6-3,.,CASSYTGTGFSSNQPQHF
TRBV27,.,CASSLSSAYEQYF
TRBV5-1,many,CASSLTANTGELFF
TRBV12-3/TRBV12-4,many,CASSLGRGDETQYF
TRBV7-2,.,CASSPQGSNEKLFF
TRBV6-5,few,CASTPGSAINTEAFF
TRBV11-2,many,CASSQYEYGYTF
TRBV9,few,CASSRQRGGEQFF
TRBV10-3,many,CAISATSRTNTGELFF
TRBV11-2,few,CASSPRGVLAKNIQYF
TRBV11-3,.,CASSYRGADTQYF
TRBV6-5,.,CASRIGITNEKLFF
TRBV20-1,.,CSARTPKGNQPQHF
TRBV4-2,.,CASSQDRGLASEETQYF
TRBV12-3/TRBV12-4,few,CASSLRVLNTEAFF
TRBV7-9,.,CASSLVGPSLQETQYF
TRBV20-1,.,CSAPHSGGAYEQYF
TRBV7-9,few,CARGQGADTQYF
TRBV5-1,.,CASSRLTGTVTEAFF
TRBV24-1,.,CATSEGGRDTQYF
TRBV20-1,few,CSARRTGIDEQYF
TRBV4-1,many,CASSQEAAGGPGEQFF
TRBV4-3,few,CASSQGGGPETQYF
TRBV3-1,few,CASSLPSGSEQYF
TRBV7-3,.,CASSSGSDTQYF